This T cell receptor (beta chain) comes out of a study of blood T cell repertoires in COVID-19. Across the whole study: Specimens from acute and convalescent COVID-19 originated in the United States, Italy and Spain.

V trimming: 3 bases; J trimming: 3 bases; junction bases outside the gene matches: 4. The CDR3 loop spans 15 amino acids. The germline gives CDR1 ENHRY, CDR2 SYGVKD. Sequenced by immunoSEQ multiplex PCR; TCRdb stores in-frame clones only, minus some. Of 150,000 to 200,000 clones listed, 75% to 85% were seen once; the top ten hold roughly 6.4%. This TCR was recovered from a man aged 60 to 69 with acute or convalescent COVID-19. The rearrangement joins TRBV10-3 to TRBJ1-5, with 8 bases matching TRBD1. The specimen was peripheral blood. This chain's CDR3 is CAISESGGSNQPQHF. DNA of the CDR3: TGTGCCATCAGTGAATCAGGGGGCTCCAATCAGCCCCAGCATTTT.